What follows is one T cell receptor beta chain and its context. Researchers ran eight separate cDNA reactions for each sample. TCRdb re-called the 5' RACE reads and catalogs CDR3 proteins one per entry, DNA excluded. The table lists 150,000 or so distinct CDR3 sequences, with roughly 7% in the top ten. CDR1 is LGHDT, CDR2 YNNKEL, per germline (reference sequence). The CDR3 contains 14 residues. One blood sample of 2 to 2.5 ml was taken from each donor. This entry is derived from a study of monozygotic twins with inflammatory bowel disease. The origin of this receptor is a human donor with ulcerative colitis or Crohn's disease, or a healthy co-twin of an affected twin (not recorded which). Specimen: blood. The rearrangement joins TRBV3-1 to TRBJ2-7; TCRdb proposes TRBD1, but this gene call is untestable without DNA. CDR3 in amino acids: CASSHPGLTYEQYF.